The 21 T cell receptor beta chains below all came from one sample that was sequenced in a study of neurological immune-mediated disorders. The time point here: longitudinal time-point 2. TCRdb reprocessed the 5' RACE reads with MiXCR, giving one entry per CDR3 protein. The table records some 87,000 distinct CDR3 sequences, about 5.6% of them present only once. What was sequenced was PBMCs. These receptors all stem from a woman aged 55 to 70 with multiple sclerosis.

This clonotype was seen at least ten times. The chain combines TRBV3-1 with TRBJ2-1; D gene ambiguous. The germline gives CDR1 LGHDT, CDR2 YNNKEL (reference sequence). V was shortened by 1 base and J by 1 base, with 8 bases between the two germline ends. CDR3 size: 15 residues. The CDR3 nucleotides read TGTGCCAGCAGCCAAGTTTTCCAGTCCTACAATGAGCAGTTCTTC. This encodes CASSQVFQSYNEQFF.

V usage is TRBV5-1 and J usage is TRBJ2-7; 7 bases fit TRBD1. J gave up 1 base and V 3 bases, and 13 bases lay outside the gene matches. Germline V gene lookup returns CDR1 SGHRS and CDR2 YFSETQ. The CDR3 covers 17 residues. CDR3 DNA: TGCGCCAGCAGCTCACCAGGACAGGCCGGATTTTCCTACGAGCAGTACTTC. As protein: CASSSPGQAGFSYEQYF.

This clonotype was observed many times. The chain combines TRBV6-1 with TRBJ1-2; D uncertain. This CDR3 spans 14 amino acids. V lost 5 bases and J lost 4, with 14 bases in between. Germline V gene sequence: CDR1 MNHNS, CDR2 SASEGT. The CDR3 reads CASSPHLPRYGYTF. The CDR3 nucleotides read TGTGCCAGCAGTCCCCACCTACCTCGCTATGGCTACACCTTC.

This clonotype was counted a few times. This chain connects TRBV12-3 or TRBV12-4 to TRBJ1-2; D gene ambiguous. Trimming shortened V by 2 bases and J by 6 bases, and 7 bases separated the two germline ends. CDR3 length: 12 amino acids. The CDR3 sequence is CASSLWGNGYTF. The CDR3 DNA sequence: TGTGCCAGCAGTTTATGGGGAAATGGCTACACCTTC.

This clonotype was seen repeatedly, ten times or more. The chain recombines TRBV2 with TRBJ1-2; TRBD1 might be the D (5 bases). The V gene's germline CDR1 is SNHLY and CDR2 FYNNEI. The V and J ends lost 5 bases and 6 bases respectively, with 10 bases between them. The CDR3 runs to 12 residues. CDR3 sequence: CASSLGGHGYTF. DNA of the CDR3: TGTGCCAGCAGTCTCGGGGGACATGGCTACACCTTC. Full variable domain (outside the CDR3, taken from reference TRBV2 and TRBJ1-2): EPEVTQTPSHQVTQMGQEVILRCVPISNHLYFYWYRQILGQKVEFLVSFYNNEISEKSEIFDDQFSVERPDGSNFTLKIRSTKLEDSAMYFCASSLGGHGYTFGSGTRLTVV.

This clonotype came up many times. The V call is TRBV5-1, the J call TRBJ2-5; 11 bases map to TRBD1. The CDR3 consists of 15 residues. CDR1 is SGHRS, CDR2 YFSETQ, per germline. Trimming cost V 4 bases and J 5 bases; bases outside gene matches: 7. This CDR3 reads CASSHGTGGKETQYF. The CDR3 DNA is TGCGCCAGCAGCCACGGGACAGGGGGAAAGGAGACCCAGTACTTC.

In this sample, this clonotype turned up many times. The chain has TRBV20-1 and TRBJ1-3, with D unresolved. The CDR3 extends over 14 amino acids. Trimming left V 3 bases short and J 0 bases short, with 9 bases between. CDR1 DFQATT and CDR2 SNEGSKA come from the germline V gene (reference sequence). The CDR3 DNA follows: TGCAGTGCTAGGTCCGGAAGCTCTGGAAACACCATATATTTT. Translating it yields CSARSGSSGNTIYF.

This clonotype occurred many times. V and J are TRBV20-1 and TRBJ2-7, with a tentative D call TRBD1 (6 bases). Trimming shortened V by 3 bases and J by 2 bases, and 17 bases separated the two germline ends. The CDR3 has 15 residues. CDR1 is DFQATT, CDR2 SNEGSKA, per germline (reference sequence). The CDR3: CSASAPGDIAYEQYF. The CDR3 DNA reads TGCAGTGCTAGCGCTCCAGGGGATATAGCCTACGAGCAGTACTTC.

This clonotype was detected many times. The J gene is TRBJ1-5, the V gene TRBV5-1; the match to TRBD1 covers 8 bases. The ends lost 0 bases at V and 8 bases at J; junction bases unmatched: 7. The CDR3 is 15 residues long. Germline V gene sequence: CDR1 SGHRS, CDR2 YFSETQ. DNA of the CDR3: TGCGCCAGCAGCTTGGGGGACAGGAGAAATGAGCCCCAGCATTTT. Translation gives CASSLGDRRNEPQHF.

In its sample, this clonotype was seen many times. The rearrangement links TRBV5-1 to TRBJ2-7; D is undetermined. The germline CDR1 and CDR2 sequences are SGHRS and YFSETQ. The CDR3 loop spans 13 amino acids. Trimming took off 4 bases at V and 3 bases at J, with 11 bases between the two ends. The DNA of the CDR3 is TGCGCCAGCAGCCGTCAGGAGAACTACGAGCAGTACTTC. It yields the protein CASSRQENYEQYF.

The table lists this clonotype with a few counts. J is TRBJ2-5 and V is TRBV11-3; D possibly corresponds to TRBD2 (6 bases). Trimming took 5 bases from V and 3 from J, leaving 19 bases between them. In germline, CDR1 is SGHNT, CDR2 YENEEA. The CDR3 sequence is 16 residues long. This CDR3 is CASSEGSRIAEETQYF. The CDR3 DNA is TGTGCCAGCAGCGAGGGGTCCCGGATAGCGGAAGAGACCCAGTACTTC.

This clonotype has ten or more counts. This chain joins TRBV20-1 and TRBJ2-3; 10 bases map to TRBD2. The germline V gene encodes CDR1 DFQATT and CDR2 SNEGSKA (reference sequence). The V segment lost 6 bases and the J segment 0 bases; nucleotides outside the gene matches: 3. CDR3 size: 14 residues. CDR3 protein: CSAELAGSTDTQYF. The CDR3 DNA reads as TGCAGTGCAGAACTAGCGGGAAGCACAGATACGCAGTATTTT.

This clonotype has at least ten counts. The genes are TRBV3-1 and TRBJ1-2, with D unclear. Germline values: CDR1 LGHDT, CDR2 YNNKEL (reference sequence). V lost 1 base and J lost 4, with 10 bases in between. The CDR3 sequence is 14 residues long. The CDR3 nucleotides are TGTGCCAGCAGCCAAGGCCAGGTTAGCTATGGCTACACCTTC. This translates into CASSQGQVSYGYTF.

In its sample, this clonotype was seen many times. The rearrangement uses TRBV14 and TRBJ1-3, with D perhaps TRBD1 (5 bases). V lost 0 bases to trimming and J lost 0 bases, with 15 bases between them. Per germline, CDR1 SGHDN and CDR2 FVKESK. This CDR3 contains 18 residues. The CDR3 spells CASSQDPGLSLSGNTIYF. The CDR3 region has the DNA TGTGCCAGCAGCCAAGACCCGGGACTCTCCCTCTCTGGAAACACCATATATTTT.

This clonotype was recorded at least ten times. The chain carries TRBV24-1 and TRBJ2-7; the match to TRBD2 covers 7 bases. The length of the CDR3 is 14 residues. V shed 9 bases and J 7 bases; nucleotides not matched to a gene: 14. Per the germline V gene, CDR1 is KGHDR and CDR2 is SFDVKD. CDR3 DNA: TGTGCCACCGCGGCGGGAGCGATATCGAGTGAGCAGTACTTC. Translation: CATAAGAISSEQYF.

This clonotype was detected ten times or more. V and J are TRBV5-1 and TRBJ1-1, with D tentatively TRBD1 (5 bases). The CDR3 length is 14 residues. Germline V gene lookup returns CDR1 SGHRS and CDR2 YFSETQ. The germline V and J ends were trimmed by 3 bases and 6 bases, with 15 bases remaining between them. Here the CDR3 DNA reads TGCGCCAGCAGCTGGAGGGACCCCGGGGCTGAAGCTTTCTTT. It is translated as CASSWRDPGAEAFF.

This clonotype was counted at least ten times. The rearrangement joins TRBV12-3 or TRBV12-4 to TRBJ2-7; 7 bases map to TRBD1. CDR3 length: 14 amino acids. Trimming at V came to 5 bases and at J to 2 bases, leaving 6 bases not matched to a gene. The CDR3 region is CASSQGGQPYEQYF. DNA of the CDR3: TGTGCCAGCAGTCAAGGGGGACAGCCCTACGAGCAGTACTTC.

This clonotype was recorded at least ten times. The V call is TRBV5-4, the J call TRBJ2-5; 7 bases map to TRBD1. CDR1 SGHNT and CDR2 YYREEE come from the germline V gene (reference sequence). The CDR3 sequence is 15 residues long. J gave up 5 bases and V 5 bases, and 12 bases lay outside the gene matches. CDR3 coding DNA: TGTGCCAGCAGTTCTGGACAGGCCCAGTGGGAGACCCAGTACTTC. It yields the protein CASSSGQAQWETQYF.

This clonotype was picked up many times. The CDR3 nucleotides are TGCAGTGCTAGACAGGGGTTTCAGGGTACTGAAGCTTTCTTT. Amino acid sequence: CSARQGFQGTEAFF. The chain uses TRBV20-1 and TRBJ1-1, with a possible D match to TRBD1 (6 bases). Trimming stripped 2 bases from V and 5 bases from J, with 15 bases between. Germline V gene data show CDR1 as DFQATT and CDR2 as SNEGSKA (reference sequence). The CDR3 is made up of 14 amino acids.

In its sample, this clonotype was seen a few times. V gene TRBV20-1 combines with J gene TRBJ2-3; 7 bases line up with TRBD2. The CDR3 covers 11 residues. With V trimmed by 3 bases and J by 11 bases, 5 bases remained unmatched. Germline CDR1 reads DFQATT; CDR2 reads SNEGSKA (reference sequence). In DNA, the CDR3 is TGCAGTGCTAGTAATATAGCGGGGCAGTATTTT. As protein: CSASNIAGQYF.

This clonotype was observed many times. V usage is TRBV7-9 and J usage is TRBJ2-3, with D possibly being TRBD2 (5 bases). The CDR3 is made up of 17 amino acids. Germline CDR1 is SEHNR and CDR2 is FQNEAQ (reference sequence). V was trimmed by 5 bases and J by 0 bases, leaving 18 bases between them. This CDR3 is CASSLTIPSPSTDTQYF. The CDR3 nucleotides read TGTGCCAGCAGCCTAACGATCCCTAGCCCTAGCACAGATACGCAGTATTTT. Complete variable domain (other parts from reference TRBV7-9 and TRBJ2-3): DTGVSQNPRHKITKRGQNVTFRCDPISEHNRLYWYRQTLGQGPEFLTYFQNEAQLEKSRLLSDRFSAERPKGSFSTLEIQRTEQGDSAMYLCASSLTIPSPSTDTQYFGPGTRLTVL.